Included here is one TCR beta chain sequence, with context. This sample stems from a study of blood T cell repertoires in COVID-19. In the study's own analysis: Estimation of nucleated cell counts relied on the amplification of reference gene primers. TCRdb keeps only in-frame clones here, not all; method: immunoSEQ multiplex PCR. The V and J calls and clone size are taken from that table; D and trimming were inferred from the DNA. In the table there are roughly 330,000 clones, roughly 86% of which are singletons. This CDR3 region has 16 residues. Trimming shortened V by 3 bases and J by 8 bases, and 25 bases separated the two germline ends. Germline loops: CDR1 DFQATT, CDR2 SNEGSKA (reference sequence). Enrolled through a virtual design, the participants were between 18 and 89 years of age and came from 24 US areas.

The chain couples TRBV20-1 to TRBJ1-2; TRBD1 might be the D (6 bases). The source material was PBMCs or T cells enriched from blood (not recorded which). The TCR originated in a woman in her twenties or thirties who had recovered from COVID-19. CDR3 protein: CSASLATETGLEGYTF. The CDR3 DNA reads as TGCAGTGCTAGTCTTGCCACCGAGACAGGTTTGGAGGGCTACACCTTC.